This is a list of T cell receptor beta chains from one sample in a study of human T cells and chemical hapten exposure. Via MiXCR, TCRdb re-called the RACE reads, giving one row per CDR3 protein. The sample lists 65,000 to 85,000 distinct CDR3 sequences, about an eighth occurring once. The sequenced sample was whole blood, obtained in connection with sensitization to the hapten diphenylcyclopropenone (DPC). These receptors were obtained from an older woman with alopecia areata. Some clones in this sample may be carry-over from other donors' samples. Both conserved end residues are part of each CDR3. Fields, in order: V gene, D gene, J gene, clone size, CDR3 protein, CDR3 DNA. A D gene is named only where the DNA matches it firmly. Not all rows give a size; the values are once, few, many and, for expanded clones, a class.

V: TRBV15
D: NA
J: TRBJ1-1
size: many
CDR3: CATSQIGGLEAFF
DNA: TGTGCCACCAGTCAGATCGGGGGACTTGAAGCTTTCTTT

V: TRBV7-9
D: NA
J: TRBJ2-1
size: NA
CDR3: CASSSLSFGGEQFF
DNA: TGTGCCAGCAGCTCCCTCTCCTTCGGGGGTGAGCAGTTCTTC

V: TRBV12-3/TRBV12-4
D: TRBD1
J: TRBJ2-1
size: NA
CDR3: CASRVQQGVFDEQFF
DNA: TGTGCCAGCAGAGTCCAGCAGGGGGTCTTCGATGAGCAGTTCTTC

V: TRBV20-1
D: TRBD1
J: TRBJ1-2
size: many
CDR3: CSAGQGASYGYTF
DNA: TGCAGTGCCGGACAGGGGGCCAGCTATGGCTACACCTTC

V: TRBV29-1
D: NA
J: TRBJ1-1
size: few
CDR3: CSPDPGQGFF
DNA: TGCAGCCCGGACCCCGGGCAGGGTTTCTTT

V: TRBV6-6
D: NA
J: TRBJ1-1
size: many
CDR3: CASSYSGLSTEAFF
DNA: TGTGCCAGCAGTTACTCTGGGTTGTCCACTGAAGCTTTCTTT

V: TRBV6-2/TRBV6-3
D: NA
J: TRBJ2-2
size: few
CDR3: CASSYGSTWAGELFF
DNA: TGTGCCAGCAGTTACGGGAGTACGTGGGCCGGGGAGCTGTTTTTT

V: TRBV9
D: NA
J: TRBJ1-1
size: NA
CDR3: CASSVGGATEAFF
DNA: TGTGCCAGCAGCGTAGGGGGCGCAACTGAAGCTTTCTTT

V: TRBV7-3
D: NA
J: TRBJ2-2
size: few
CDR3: CASSTNTGELFF
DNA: TGTGCCAGCAGCACGAACACCGGGGAGCTGTTTTTT

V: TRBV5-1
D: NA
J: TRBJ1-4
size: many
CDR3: CASSLFPNEKLFF
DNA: TGCGCCAGCAGCTTGTTTCCTAATGAAAAACTGTTTTTT

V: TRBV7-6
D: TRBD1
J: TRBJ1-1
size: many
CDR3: CASSLCGGTAPNTEAFF
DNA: TGTGCCAGCAGCTTATGTGGGGGGACAGCGCCGAACACTGAAGCTTTCTTT

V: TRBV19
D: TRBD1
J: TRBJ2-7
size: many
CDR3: CASSRGSPGTGREQYF
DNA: TGTGCCAGTAGTCGCGGAAGTCCCGGGACAGGGCGCGAGCAGTACTTC

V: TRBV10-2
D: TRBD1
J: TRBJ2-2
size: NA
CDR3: CASNLLQGAGTGELFF
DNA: TGCGCCAGCAACTTATTACAGGGGGCAGGCACCGGGGAGCTGTTTTTT

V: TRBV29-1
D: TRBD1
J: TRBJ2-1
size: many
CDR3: CSVKAGGQNNEQFF
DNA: TGCAGCGTGAAAGCAGGGGGCCAGAACAATGAGCAGTTCTTC

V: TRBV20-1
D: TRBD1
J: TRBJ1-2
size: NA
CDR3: CSARGGQGRGGYTF
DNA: TGCAGTGCTAGAGGGGGACAGGGTCGTGGTGGCTACACCTTC

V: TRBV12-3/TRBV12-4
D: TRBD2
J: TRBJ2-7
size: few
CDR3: CASSLDPSGDTYEQYF
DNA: TGTGCCAGCAGTTTAGATCCTAGCGGGGACACCTACGAGCAGTACTTC

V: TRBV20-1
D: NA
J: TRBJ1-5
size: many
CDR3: CSARAGTDYQPQHF
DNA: TGCAGTGCTAGAGCGGGGACCGATTATCAGCCCCAGCATTTT

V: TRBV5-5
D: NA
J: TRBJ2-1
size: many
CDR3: CASSLGQSSYNEQFF
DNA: TGTGCCAGCAGCTTGGGGCAGAGCTCCTACAATGAGCAGTTCTTC